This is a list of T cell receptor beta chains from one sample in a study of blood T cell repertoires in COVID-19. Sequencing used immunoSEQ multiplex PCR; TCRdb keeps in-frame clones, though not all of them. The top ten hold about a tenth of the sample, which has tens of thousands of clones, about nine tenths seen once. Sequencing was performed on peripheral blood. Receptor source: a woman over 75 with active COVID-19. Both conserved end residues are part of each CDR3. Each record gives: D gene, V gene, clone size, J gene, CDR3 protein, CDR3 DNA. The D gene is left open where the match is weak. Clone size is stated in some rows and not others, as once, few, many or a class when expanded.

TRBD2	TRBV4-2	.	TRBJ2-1	CASSQGSGPYNEQFF	TGTGCCAGCAGCCAAGGTAGCGGGCCCTACAATGAGCAGTTCTTC
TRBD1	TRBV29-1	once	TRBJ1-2	CSAGTGGAFDGYTF	TGCAGCGCTGGGACAGGGGGCGCCTTCGATGGCTACACCTTC
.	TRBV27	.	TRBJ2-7	CASSENPGLGGDEQYF	TGTGCCAGCAGTGAAAACCCGGGACTAGGGGGCGACGAGCAGTACTTC
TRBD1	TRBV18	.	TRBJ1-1	CASSLTGEAGTEAFF	TGTGCCAGCTCACTTACAGGGGAGGCGGGGACTGAAGCTTTCTTT
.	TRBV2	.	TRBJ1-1	CASSADSHRVGFF	TGTGCCAGCAGTGCTGACAGCCATCGGGTAGGTTTCTTT
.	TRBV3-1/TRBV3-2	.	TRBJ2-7	CASSPRFGNYEQYF	TGTGCCAGCAGCCCCCGCTTCGGGAACTACGAGCAGTACTTC
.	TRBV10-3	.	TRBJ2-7	CAITEGRGTYEQYF	TGTGCCATCACGGAGGGCAGGGGGACCTACGAGCAGTACTTC
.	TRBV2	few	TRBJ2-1	CASSPSHREQFF	TGTGCCAGCAGTCCCTCCCACAGGGAGCAGTTCTTC
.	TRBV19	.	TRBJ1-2	CALGWDYGYTF	TGTGCCCTCGGGTGGGACTATGGCTACACCTTC
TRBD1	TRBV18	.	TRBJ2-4	CASSPQTGVRGIQYF	TGTGCCAGCTCACCACAAACAGGGGTACGTGGCATTCAGTACTTC
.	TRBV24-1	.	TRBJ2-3	CATSEPSGTDTQYF	TGTGCCACCAGTGAGCCTAGCGGCACAGATACGCAGTATTTT
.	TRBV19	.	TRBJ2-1	CASSPRSSEEQFF	TGTGCCAGTAGTCCCCGGAGCTCGGAGGAGCAGTTCTTC
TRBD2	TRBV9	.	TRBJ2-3	CASSAGLAGGTDTQYF	TGTGCCAGCAGCGCCGGACTAGCGGGCGGCACAGATACGCAGTATTTT
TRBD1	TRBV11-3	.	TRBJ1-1	CASSLGQGNTEAFF	TGTGCCAGCAGCCTAGGACAGGGGAACACTGAAGCTTTCTTT
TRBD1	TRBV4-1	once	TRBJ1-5	CASSQDNSGGRQPQHF	TGCGCCAGCAGCCAAGATAATTCAGGGGGCAGACAGCCCCAGCATTTT
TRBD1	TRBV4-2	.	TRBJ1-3	CASSLGQGVSGNTIYF	TGTGCCAGCAGCCTGGGACAGGGGGTCTCTGGAAACACCATATATTTT
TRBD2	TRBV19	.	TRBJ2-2	CASKTSGGINTGELFF	TGTGCCAGTAAGACTAGCGGGGGGATAAACACCGGGGAGCTGTTTTTT
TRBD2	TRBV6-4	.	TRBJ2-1	CASSSSGDSYNEQFF	TGTGCCAGCAGTTCTAGCGGGGACTCCTACAATGAGCAGTTCTTC
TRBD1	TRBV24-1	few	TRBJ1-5	CAKKTGGECSPQHF	TGTGCCAAAAAGACAGGGGGCGAGTGTTCGCCCCAGCATTTT
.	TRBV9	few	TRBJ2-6	CASSVAPLAGSGANVLTF	TGTGCCAGCAGCGTAGCCCCCCTAGCTGGGTCTGGGGCCAACGTCCTGACTTTC
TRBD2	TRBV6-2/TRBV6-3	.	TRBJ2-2	CASSYGPAVAGGRTGELFF	TGTGCCAGCAGTTACGGCCCCGCAGTAGCGGGGGGGCGGACCGGGGAGCTGTTTTTT
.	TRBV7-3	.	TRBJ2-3	CASSLLTAASTDTQYF	TGTGCCAGCAGCTTATTAACAGCGGCAAGCACAGATACGCAGTATTTT
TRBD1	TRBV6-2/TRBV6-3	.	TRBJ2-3	CASSYRTGEHWDTQYF	TGTGCCAGCAGTTACCGGACAGGGGAGCATTGGGATACGCAGTATTTT
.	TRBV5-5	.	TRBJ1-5	CASSFSHGGNQPQHF	TGTGCCAGCAGCTTTTCGCACGGCGGGAATCAGCCCCAGCATTTT
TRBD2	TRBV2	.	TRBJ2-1	CASRLAGGRYNEQFF	TGTGCCAGCCGACTAGCGGGGGGGCGGTACAATGAGCAGTTCTTC
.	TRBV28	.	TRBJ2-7	CASSLLGSFTYEQYF	TGTGCCAGCAGCCTACTAGGGTCATTCACCTACGAGCAGTACTTC
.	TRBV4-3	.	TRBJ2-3	CASSQEGGLHATDTQYF	TGCGCCAGCAGCCAAGAGGGGGGACTCCACGCCACAGATACGCAGTATTTT
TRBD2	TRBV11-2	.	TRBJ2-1	CASSQLAGAYNEQFF	TGTGCCAGCAGCCAACTAGCGGGGGCTTACAATGAGCAGTTCTTC
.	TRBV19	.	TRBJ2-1	CASSIRSGDNEQFF	TGTGCCAGTAGTATTCGATCCGGGGACAATGAGCAGTTCTTC